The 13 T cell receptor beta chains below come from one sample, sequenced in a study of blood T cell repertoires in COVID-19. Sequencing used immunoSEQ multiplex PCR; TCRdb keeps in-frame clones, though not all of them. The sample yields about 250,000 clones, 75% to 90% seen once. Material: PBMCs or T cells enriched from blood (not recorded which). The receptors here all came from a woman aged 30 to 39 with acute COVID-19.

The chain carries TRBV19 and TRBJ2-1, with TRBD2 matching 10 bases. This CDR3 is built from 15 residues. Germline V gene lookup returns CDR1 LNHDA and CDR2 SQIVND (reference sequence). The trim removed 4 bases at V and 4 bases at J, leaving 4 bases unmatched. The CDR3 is CASSNSGGPYNEQFF. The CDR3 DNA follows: TGTGCCAGTAGTAATAGCGGGGGGCCTTACAATGAGCAGTTCTTC.

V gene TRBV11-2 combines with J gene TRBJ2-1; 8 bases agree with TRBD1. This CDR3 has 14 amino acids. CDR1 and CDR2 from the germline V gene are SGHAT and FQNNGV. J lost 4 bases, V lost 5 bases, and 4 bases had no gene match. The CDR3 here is CASSQDRAYNEQFF. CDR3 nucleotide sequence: TGTGCCAGCAGCCAGGACAGGGCGTACAATGAGCAGTTCTTC.

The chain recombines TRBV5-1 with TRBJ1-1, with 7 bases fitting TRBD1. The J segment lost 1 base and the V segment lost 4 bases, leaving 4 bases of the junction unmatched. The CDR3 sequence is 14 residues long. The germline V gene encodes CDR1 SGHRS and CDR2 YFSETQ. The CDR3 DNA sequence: TGCGCCAGCAGCATGGAGGGGGCGAACACTGAAGCTTTCTTT. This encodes CASSMEGANTEAFF.

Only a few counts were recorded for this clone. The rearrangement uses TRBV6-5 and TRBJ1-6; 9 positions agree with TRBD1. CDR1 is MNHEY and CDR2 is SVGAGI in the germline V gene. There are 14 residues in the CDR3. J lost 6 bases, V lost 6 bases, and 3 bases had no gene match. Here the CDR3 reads CASRRGQGNSPLHF. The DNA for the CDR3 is TGTGCCAGCAGAAGGGGACAGGGTAATTCACCCCTCCACTTT.

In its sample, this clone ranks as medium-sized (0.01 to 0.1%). The CDR3 spells CASSPPWTSGRTDTQYF. In nucleotides, the CDR3 is TGTGCCAGCAGCCCGCCTTGGACTAGCGGGAGGACAGATACGCAGTATTTT. The chain uses TRBV3-1 (or the pseudogene TRBV3-2) and TRBJ2-3; 14 bases are a match to TRBD2. The CDR3 runs 17 residues. The V gene's germline CDR1 is LGHDT and CDR2 YNNKEL (reference sequence). V trimming: 4 bases; J trimming: 3 bases; junction bases outside the gene matches: 6.

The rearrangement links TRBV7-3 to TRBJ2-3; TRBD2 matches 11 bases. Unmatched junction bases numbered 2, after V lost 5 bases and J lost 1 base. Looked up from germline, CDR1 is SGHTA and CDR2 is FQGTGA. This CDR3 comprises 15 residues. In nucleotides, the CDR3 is TGTGCCAGCAGCCAGGGACTAGCGGGCACAGATACGCAGTATTTT. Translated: CASSQGLAGTDTQYF.

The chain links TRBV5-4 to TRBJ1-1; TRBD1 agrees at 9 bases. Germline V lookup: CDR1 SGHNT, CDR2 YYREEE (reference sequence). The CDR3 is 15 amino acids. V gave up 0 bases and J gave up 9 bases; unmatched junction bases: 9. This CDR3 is CASSLDAGDRVQAFF. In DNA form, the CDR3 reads TGTGCCAGCAGCTTGGATGCCGGGGACAGGGTGCAAGCTTTCTTT.

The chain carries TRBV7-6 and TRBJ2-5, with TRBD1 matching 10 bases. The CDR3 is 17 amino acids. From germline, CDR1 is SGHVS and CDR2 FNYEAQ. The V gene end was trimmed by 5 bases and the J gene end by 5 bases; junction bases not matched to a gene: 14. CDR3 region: CASSPERGDRGRETQYF. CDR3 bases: TGTGCCAGCAGCCCCGAGCGAGGAGACAGGGGGCGGGAGACCCAGTACTTC.

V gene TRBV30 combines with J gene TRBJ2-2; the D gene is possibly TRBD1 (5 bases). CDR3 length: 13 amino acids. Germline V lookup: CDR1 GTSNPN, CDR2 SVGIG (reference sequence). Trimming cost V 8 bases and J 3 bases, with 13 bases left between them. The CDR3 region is CARADRHTGELFF. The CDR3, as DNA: TGTGCCCGAGCCGACAGACACACCGGGGAGCTGTTTTTT.

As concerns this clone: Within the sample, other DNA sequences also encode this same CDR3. CDR3 residues: CASSPGLANTGELFF. DNA of the CDR3: TGTGCCAGCTCGCCGGGACTAGCGAACACCGGGGAGCTGTTTTTT. This chain joins TRBV18 and TRBJ2-2, with TRBD2 identical over 8 bases. The CDR3 has 15 amino acids. With V trimmed by 6 bases and J by 0 bases, 3 bases remained unmatched. CDR1 KGHSH and CDR2 LQKENI come from the germline V gene. The full variable domain, with the rest looked up from reference TRBV18 and TRBJ2-2, is NAGVMQNPRHLVRRRGQEARLRCSPMKGHSHVYWYRQLPEEGLKFMVYLQKENIIDESGMPKERFSAEFPKEGPSILRIQQVVRGDSAAYFCASSPGLANTGELFFGEGSRLTVL.

The CDR3 sequence is CASSPGQSGGETQYF. CDR3 DNA sequence: TGTGCCAGCAGCCCTGGACAATCCGGGGGGGAGACCCAGTACTTC. The rearrangement joins TRBV3-1 (or the pseudogene TRBV3-2) to TRBJ2-5, with 7 bases identical to TRBD2. CDR3 length equals 15 residues. Unmatched junction bases numbered 10, after V lost 4 bases and J lost 5 bases. Germline V gene data show CDR1 as LGHDT and CDR2 as YNNKEL (reference sequence).

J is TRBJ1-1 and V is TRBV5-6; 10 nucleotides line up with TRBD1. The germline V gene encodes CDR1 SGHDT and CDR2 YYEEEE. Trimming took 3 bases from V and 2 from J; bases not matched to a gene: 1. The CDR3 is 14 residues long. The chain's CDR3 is CASSWDRGNTEAFF. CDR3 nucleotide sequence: TGTGCCAGCAGCTGGGACAGGGGTAACACTGAAGCTTTCTTT.

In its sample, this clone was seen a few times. For the CDR3, the DNA is TGTGCCAGCAGTAGTCAGGGAGGTATATCTGAAGCTTTCTTT. It translates to CASSSQGGISEAFF. The V call is TRBV6-5, the J call TRBJ1-1, with D perhaps matching TRBD1 (5 bases). Germline CDR1 reads MNHEY; CDR2 reads SVGAGI. V lost 5 bases to trimming and J lost 6 bases, with 16 bases between them. CDR3 length equals 14 residues.